One and the same sample provided the 2 T cell receptor beta chains below, sequenced in a study of Tregs in tolerant kidney transplant recipients. The data were produced by immunoSEQ multiplex PCR, yet TCRdb's version contains in-frame clones alone and is incomplete. Of 200,000 to 300,000 clones listed, about 80% are singletons. The material sequenced was CD4+ T cells from blood. These receptors were collected from a human donor in good health.

As concerns this clone: One end of the junction is discordant with germline, which a read error may explain. The genes are TRBV6-5 and TRBJ1-6; D gene unclear. Germline CDR1 is MNHEY and CDR2 is SVGAGI. This CDR3 has 14 residues. CDR3 amino acids: CASSYYSTNSPLHF. CDR3 in DNA: TGTGCCAGCAGCTACTACTCAACAAATTCACCCCTCCACTTT.

The rearrangement uses TRBV2 and TRBJ1-4; D perhaps matches TRBD1 (5 bases). Trimming shortened V by 6 bases and J by 7 bases, and 15 bases separated the two germline ends. Per germline, CDR1 SNHLY and CDR2 FYNNEI. The CDR3 runs to 14 residues. The CDR3 reads CASRAGTGGEKLFF. The CDR3 nucleotides are TGTGCCAGCAGGGCCGGGACCGGCGGTGAAAAACTGTTTTTT.